This TCR beta chain was recovered during a study of blood T cell repertoires in COVID-19. Germline assignment: CDR1 LNHDA and CDR2 SQIVND (reference sequence). With 3 bases removed from V and 6 bases from J, the gap between germline ends came to 15 bases. The CDR3 contains 15 residues. Source study methods: Nucleated cell counts were estimated from reference gene primer amplification. Assay: immunoSEQ multiplex PCR; the TCRdb copy retains only in-frame clones and omits some. V, J and clone size reflect that table, while D and trimming were determined from the DNA. The data hold 150,000 to 160,000 clones, with roughly nine tenths observed a single time.

V usage is TRBV19 and J usage is TRBJ2-4; TRBD2 might be the D (5 bases). The sequence derives from a woman aged 40 to 55 with acute or convalescent COVID-19. Sample: peripheral blood. CDR3 loop: CASSIRGKDRNIQYF. The CDR3, as DNA: TGTGCCAGTAGTATTCGGGGTAAGGATAGAAACATTCAGTACTTC.